This T cell receptor beta chain emerged from a study of patients and donors after allogeneic stem cell transplantation. This clonotype was counted a few times. Each CDR3 protein is one row after TCRdb ran MiXCR on the RT-PCR reads. Of hundreds of thousands of distinct CDR3 sequences in the sample, about a sixth were seen once. Sequenced: blood, either unsorted or a sorted T cell fraction (not recorded which). The TCR was taken from a human donor who was either an allogeneic HSCT recipient or a stem cell or donor lymphocyte infusion donor (not recorded which). It is not recorded whose cells these are; they may come from a transplant donor.

The chain's CDR3 is CASSQDLAPTDTQYF. DNA of the CDR3: TGCGCCAGCAGCCAAGATCTAGCCCCCACAGATACGCAGTATTTT. This chain links TRBV4-3 with TRBJ2-3; D perhaps matches TRBD2 (5 bases). V was trimmed by 0 bases and J by 2 bases, leaving 9 bases between them. The CDR3 is 15 residues long. The germline V gene has CDR1 LGHNA and CDR2 YSLEER.